These 13 T cell receptor beta chains share one sample of origin, sequenced in a study of cytomegalovirus exposure and HLA in healthy donors. Researchers ran the PCR with 60 Vbeta and 13 Jbeta primers. The data were produced by immunoSEQ multiplex PCR, yet TCRdb's version contains in-frame clones alone and is incomplete. The sample shows 150,000 or so clones, 70% to 85% of them seen only once. The sequenced sample was PBMCs. The receptor source for this set is a man aged 50 to 60 in good health and CMV-seropositive.

This chain joins TRBV5-1 and TRBJ1-3, with 7 bases aligning to TRBD1. Germline-derived CDR1 and CDR2 are SGHRS and YFSETQ. V was clipped by 7 bases and J by 2 bases; unmatched bases: 3. This CDR3 has 13 amino acids. This CDR3 is CASGTATGNTIYF. In DNA form, the CDR3 reads TGCGCCAGCGGGACAGCAACTGGAAACACCATATATTTT.

This clone appeared once. This chain connects TRBV15 to TRBJ1-3; D not certain. V lost 2 bases and J 1 base, leaving 3 bases between the germline ends. This CDR3 is built from 13 residues. CDR1 LNHNV and CDR2 YYDKDF come from the germline V gene (reference sequence). The CDR3 bases are TGTGCCACCAGCAGATCATCTGGAAACACCATATATTTT. This encodes CATSRSSGNTIYF.

The chain is built from TRBV7-2 and TRBJ1-4, with TRBD1 identical over 9 bases. CDR1 SGHTA and CDR2 FQGNSA come from the germline V gene. The CDR3 sequence is 17 residues long. Trimming at V came to 4 bases and at J to 5 bases, leaving 11 bases not matched to a gene. The CDR3 nucleotides are TGTGCCAGCAGCTCATCCCCTCCCGGGACAGGGAATGAAAAACTGTTTTTT. Encoded protein: CASSSSPPGTGNEKLFF.

This chain connects TRBV4-1 to TRBJ2-7; TRBD1 agrees at 9 bases. The CDR3 consists of 15 residues. V lost 2 bases and J lost 2; bases outside the gene matches: 4. Per germline, CDR1 MGHRA and CDR2 YSYEKL. CDR3 sequence: CASSQSRDRAYEQYF. The CDR3 coding sequence is TGCGCCAGCAGCCAATCTCGGGACAGGGCCTACGAGCAGTACTTC.

A single count supports this clone. The chain uses TRBV10-3 and TRBJ2-1; TRBD2 is a possible D gene (5 bases). CDR1 and CDR2 (germline): ENHRY, SYGVKD. The CDR3 totals 13 residues. The V and J ends lost 5 bases and 5 bases respectively, with 10 bases between them. The CDR3 DNA is TGTGCCATCAGTCGAACGGGGAACAATGAGCAGTTCTTC. As protein: CAISRTGNNEQFF.

The chain links TRBV19 to TRBJ2-2; D not certain. The CDR3 spans 13 residues. V lost 7 bases and J lost 2, with 8 bases in between. Germline lookup yields CDR1 LNHDA and CDR2 SQIVND (reference sequence). The CDR3 DNA reads as TGTGCCAGTATTCACAGTAACACCGGGGAGCTGTTTTTT. Translating it yields CASIHSNTGELFF.

The chain couples TRBV7-6 to TRBJ2-7; TRBD1 matches 10 bases. The CDR3 runs to 18 residues. CDR1 is SGHVS, CDR2 FNYEAQ, per germline. With 1 base clipped from V and 5 bases from J, the junction kept 14 bases outside the gene matches. DNA for the CDR3: TGTGCCAGCAGCTTAGAGGTTTCGGGACAGGGGTTTGTCGACGAGCAGTACTTC. Residues: CASSLEVSGQGFVDEQYF. Variable domain in full (rest from reference TRBV7-6 and TRBJ2-7): GAGVSQSPRYKVTKRGQDVALRCDPISGHVSLYWYRQALGQGPEFLTYFNYEAQQDKSGLPNDRFSAERPEGSISTLTIQRTEQRDSAMYRCASSLEVSGQGFVDEQYFGPGTRLTVT.

The chain is built from TRBV7-9 and TRBJ2-7; perhaps TRBD2 as D (6 bases). V was cut by 5 bases and J by 1 base, with 12 bases left in between. The germline gives CDR1 SEHNR, CDR2 FQNEAQ (reference sequence). CDR3 length equals 14 residues. The CDR3 nucleotides are TGTGCCAGCAGCCCGGTGGGGACTTCCTACGAGCAGTACTTC. Residues: CASSPVGTSYEQYF.

This sequence joins TRBV6-6 and TRBJ1-4; D is uncertain. Trimming removed 6 bases from V and 8 bases from J, with 13 bases in between. This CDR3 has 13 residues. CDR1 and CDR2 from the germline V gene are MNHNY and SVGAGI (reference sequence). The CDR3 bases are TGTGCCAGCAGACCCACCCTAGGCGAAAAACTGTTTTTT. Protein product: CASRPTLGEKLFF.

This sequence joins TRBV4-2 and TRBJ2-1; possible D gene TRBD1, 5 bases. The CDR3 sequence is 16 residues long. Trimming removed 0 bases from V and 0 bases from J, with 9 bases in between. Germline V lookup: CDR1 LGHNA, CDR2 YNFKEQ. CDR3 in amino acids: CASSQDGQNSYNEQFF. The CDR3 nucleotides read TGTGCCAGCAGCCAAGACGGACAAAACTCCTACAATGAGCAGTTCTTC.

This rearrangement joins TRBV9 to TRBJ2-3; maybe TRBD1 (5 bases). The CDR3 runs 13 residues. CDR1 and CDR2 (germline): SGDLS, YYNGEE. Trimming shortened V by 3 bases and J by 4 bases, and 9 bases separated the two germline ends. For the CDR3, the DNA is TGTGCCAGCAGCGCCCAGACAGCAGATACGCAGTATTTT. Its protein is CASSAQTADTQYF.

The rearrangement links TRBV27 to TRBJ1-6, with 8 bases identical to TRBD1. After removal of 3 bases from V and 9 bases from J, the junction contained 7 bases not matched to a gene. CDR3 length equals 15 residues. CDR1 and CDR2 from the germline V gene are MNHEY and SMNVEV (reference sequence). This CDR3 reads CASSLDRVIGSPLHF. CDR3 bases: TGTGCCAGCAGTTTGGACAGGGTGATTGGTTCACCCCTCCACTTT.

The CDR3 DNA reads TGTGCCAGCAACCCCACTAGCGGGAGCTACTACGAGCAGTACTTC. Translated, it gives CASNPTSGSYYEQYF. The chain is built from TRBV7-9 and TRBJ2-7; 11 bases align to TRBD2. V gave up 7 bases and J gave up 3 bases; unmatched junction bases: 8. Germline assignment: CDR1 SEHNR and CDR2 FQNEAQ (reference sequence). The CDR3 is made up of 15 amino acids. Filled out from reference TRBV7-9 and TRBJ2-7, the complete variable domain reads DTGVSQNPRHKITKRGQNVTFRCDPISEHNRLYWYRQTLGQGPEFLTYFQNEAQLEKSRLLSDRFSAERPKGSFSTLEIQRTEQGDSAMYLCASNPTSGSYYEQYFGPGTRLTVT.